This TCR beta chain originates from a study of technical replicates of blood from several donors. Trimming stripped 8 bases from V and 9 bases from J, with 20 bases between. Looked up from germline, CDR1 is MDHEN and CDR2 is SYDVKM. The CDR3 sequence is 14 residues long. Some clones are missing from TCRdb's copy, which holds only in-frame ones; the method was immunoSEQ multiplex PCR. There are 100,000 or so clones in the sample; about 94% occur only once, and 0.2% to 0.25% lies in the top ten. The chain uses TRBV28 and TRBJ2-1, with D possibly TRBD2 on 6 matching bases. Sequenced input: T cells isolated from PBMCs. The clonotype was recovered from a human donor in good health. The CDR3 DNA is TGTGCCAGCGTCACGGGACTGACAATCGGTGAGCAGTTCTTC. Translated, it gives CASVTGLTIGEQFF.